This T cell receptor (beta chain) derives from a study of long-term antiretroviral therapy in people with HIV. The CDR3 has 16 amino acids. The V gene's germline CDR1 is MNHNS and CDR2 SASEGT. V lost 2 bases, J lost 2 bases, and 4 bases stayed unmatched. The study used samples holding roughly 1-10 million cryopreserved PBMC before DNA extraction. A v3.0 immunoSEQ assay was performed at survey level. Repertoires were generated with immunoSEQ multiplex PCR, while TCRdb's copy carries only in-frame clones and drops some. The sample includes around 24,000 clones, 76% seen only once; the top ten take around 5%.

Sequences were derived from unsorted PBMCs, sampled 0.5 years after starting antiretroviral therapy. This clonotype was obtained from a woman in her thirties or forties with HIV. This chain joins TRBV6-1 and TRBJ2-2; TRBD1 matches 8 bases. CDR3 sequence: CASSERDRLNTGELFF. CDR3 nucleotide sequence: TGTGCCAGCAGTGAAAGGGACAGGTTAAACACCGGGGAGCTGTTTTTT.